Detailed here is one T cell receptor beta chain. The antigen remains unidentified. The donors were part of the validation cohort, which consisted of about 120 subjects and was separate from the first cohort of 666 subjects. The sample originates from a study of cytomegalovirus exposure and HLA in healthy donors. As for the study in general: The 666 first-cohort repertoires shared a platform with the 130 or so validation repertoires, as reported in a later analysis. Points from the study as a whole: Across donors, most TCRs were seen rarely, yet some public ones were widespread.

Some clones are missing from TCRdb's copy, which holds only in-frame ones; the method was immunoSEQ multiplex PCR. Of about 66,000 clones listed, around 97% are singletons. With 6 bases removed from V and 4 bases from J, the gap between germline ends came to 18 bases. This CDR3 has 15 residues. In germline, CDR1 is LNHDA, CDR2 SQIVND (reference sequence). Source material: PBMCs. V gene TRBV19 combines with J gene TRBJ1-2; D is perhaps TRBD1 (6 bases). The TCR sequence derives from a woman in her late teens or twenties in good health and CMV-seropositive. CDR3 nucleotides: TGTGCCAGTAGAGATTACCCTACAGGGTCCTATGGCTACACCTTC. It specifies CASRDYPTGSYGYTF.